This T cell receptor beta chain is from a study of shared clonotypes between healthy human individuals. Study results and caveats: Even with large depth, rarefaction showed that sorted-subset sequencing was incomplete. Naive subsets generally had larger estimated richness than memory subsets. Represented diversity (both genetic and exposure-history) was limited by the small number of donors.

Repertoires were generated with immunoSEQ multiplex PCR, while TCRdb's copy carries only in-frame clones and drops some. The repertoire holds hundreds of thousands of clones, with about 74% as singletons. Regarding this clone: Its antigen remains unknown.

The V gene lost 5 bases and the J gene lost 8 bases, with 12 bases spanning the gap. The CDR3 loop spans 12 amino acids. Germline V CDR1 and CDR2: MNHNS, SASEGT. The sequenced sample consisted of memory CD4+ T cells sorted from blood. Documented subset: CD45RA-negative fraction. The sequence was collected from a woman younger than 45 in good health. This chain links TRBV6-1 with TRBJ1-1; D uncertain. CDR3 amino acids: CASSLLTAEAFF. In nucleotides, the CDR3 is TGTGCCAGCAGTTTACTTACGGCCGAAGCTTTCTTT.